This entry features one T cell receptor (beta chain) sequence. The target of this receptor is not known. Base qualities are not at hand, and no much larger clone is one base apart. The sample is drawn from a study of PD-L1 blockade in urothelial cancer (dated by TCRdb to about 2017). About the full investigation: Therapy was started in the mid-2010s for all patients, and atezolizumab 1,200 mg was administered intravenously every 3 weeks. Somatic, immune and clinical correlates of response to PD-L1 blockade with atezolizumab in urothelial cancer were the focus of an exploratory multi-omic analysis. Durable clinical benefit meant progression-free survival longer than 6 months, and TCR features were also tested against progression-free and overall survival. About 85% of the roughly 29 patients were identified as males with urothelial cancer of bladder origin, and a prior smoking history was reported by 18 of 29 patients. Over 28 patients had pretreatment blood TCR-seq, some 25 had at least one posttreatment blood collection, and some 25 had tumor TCR-seq. An ECOG performance status of 0 or 1 was recorded for the patients, and 0 to 3 prior chemotherapy regimens had been received by the patients. Nine patients reached durable clinical benefit, while 20 or so patients did not. In the same patients who had TCR sequencing, pretreatment tumors also underwent whole exome sequencing and RNA sequencing. Blood samples yielded a median of roughly 140,000 T cells and roughly 83,000 unique TCRs, with median clonality 0.080. Pretreatment tumor samples, along with matched peripheral blood serially collected before and after atezolizumab treatment, were subjected to TCR sequencing. Blood samples were analyzed at two time points: 3 weeks after treatment start (second dose) and 6 weeks after treatment start. The investigation overall reported the following: Small sample size (n of about 30) and many exploratory analyses mean the results are intended to be hypothesis-generating. At 3 weeks after the start of treatment, tumor-associated TCR clones in peripheral blood had expanded more in patients with durable benefit (n of about 22, p = 0.022). Improved progression-free and overall survival was associated with having pretreatment peripheral blood TCR clonality below the median.

Reading the label with the study, this specimen's time point is: pretreatment peripheral blood. A total of under 35 patients with locally advanced or metastatic urothelial carcinoma, treated at Memorial Sloan Kettering on a trial protocol, made up the cohort. Peripheral blood mononuclear cells were collected pretreatment and during treatment, with between 1 and 8 total time points obtained per patient. The Qiagen DNeasy Blood extraction kit was used to purify genomic DNA from total PBMCs and tumor samples. PBMCs were collected pretreatment and during treatment, and were isolated and stored as previously described. Synthetic TCR analog templates were spiked into each PCR to estimate absolute template abundance from read counts. Using the immunoSEQ assay, TCRbeta CDR3 regions were amplified from genomic DNA with bias-controlled V and J gene primers. Sequencing of rearranged TCRbeta segments was done at approximately 20X coverage. On the authors' methods: Clustering was used to correct sequencing errors, and CDR3s were annotated against IMGT to assign V, D and J genes. Downstream analyses used only productive TCRbeta rearrangements and left out out-of-frame or stop-codon sequences. Clonality was calculated as one minus the Shannon entropy normalized by the log of the number of unique productive sequences. Clones differing between time points or between blood and tumor were identified using Fisher's exact test with Benjamini-Hochberg correction, with an adjusted p below 0.01 applied as the threshold. Imported from immuneACCESS, the table was reduced by TCRdb to in-frame sequences with V and J called. These copies leave out some clones; in studies compared against another copy, an unresolved V gene accounts for under half, and the cause of the remainder is not known. D and trimming come from the DNA, and the V and J calls and clone size come from that table. The sample table lists more than 50,000 clones, 81% of them with a count of one. The leading ten clones occupy 2.5% to 4% of the sample.

CDR1 is given as GTSNPN and CDR2 as SVGIG, both from the germline V gene (reference sequence). V loses 2 bases, J loses 1 base, and the germline ends lie 9 bases apart. The CDR3 starts with the cysteine, ends with the phenylalanine, and has 13 residues. The entry retains the CDR3 DNA only, 39 bases that are in frame from base 1. The sample in question was PBMCs, obtained around atezolizumab (anti-PD-L1) treatment. The V and J genes are TRBV30 and TRBJ2-7; D gene: possibly TRBD2, on 5 matching bases. This TCR was sampled from a man in his 70s with urothelial cancer. CDR3 protein: CAWSRTGSYEQYF. The sequenced DNA is TGTGCCTGGAGTCGGACGGGATCCTACGAGCAGTACTTC.